The 24 T cell receptor beta chains below come from one sample, sequenced in a study of human T cells and chemical hapten exposure. TCRdb reprocessed the RACE reads with MiXCR, giving one entry per CDR3 protein. Altogether around 45,000 distinct CDR3 sequences are present, 3% to 4.5% being singletons, with the ten largest covering roughly 5.9%. Specified time point: healthy volunteer bleed at 6 weeks. Total RNA extraction was carried out from unfractionated whole blood. The specimen was whole blood. The receptors derive from a human donor in good health. Some clones in this sample may be carry-over from other donors' samples.

This clonotype was seen many times. This chain uses TRBV13 with TRBJ2-3; no clear D. Trimming shortened V by 5 bases and J by 4 bases, and 10 bases separated the two germline ends. This CDR3 is built from 13 residues. Per germline, CDR1 PRHDT and CDR2 FYEKMQ (reference sequence). The CDR3 region has the DNA TGTGCCAGCAGCCAACCTGTATCAGATACGCAGTATTTT. This gives the protein CASSQPVSDTQYF.

Only a few counts were recorded for this clonotype. This chain joins TRBV14 and TRBJ1-4; no clear D. V dropped 0 bases and J dropped 8 bases, with 13 bases sitting between them. The CDR3 runs to 15 residues. Germline V gene lookup returns CDR1 SGHDN and CDR2 FVKESK. CDR3 amino acids: CASSQEDTVGEKLFF. The CDR3 DNA follows: TGTGCCAGCAGCCAAGAAGACACCGTAGGCGAAAAACTGTTTTTT.

This clonotype was seen a handful of times. CDR3 residues: CASSYGNRVREQYF. CDR3 sequence (DNA): TGTGCCAGCAGTTACGGGAACAGGGTCCGGGAGCAGTACTTC. The chain combines TRBV6-5 with TRBJ2-7; maybe TRBD1 (6 bases). The V end lost 2 bases, the J end lost 7 bases, and 15 bases lay between the germline ends. There are 14 residues in the CDR3. Germline V gene data show CDR1 as MNHEY and CDR2 as SVGAGI.

This clonotype occurred a few times. The V gene is TRBV28, the J gene TRBJ2-1; D not certain. Trimming left V 3 bases short and J 9 bases short, with 6 bases between. The CDR3 length is 11 residues. Looked up from germline, CDR1 is MDHEN and CDR2 is SYDVKM. CDR3 in DNA: TGTGCCAGCAGTTTGTGGCTTGAGCAGTTCTTC. Translating gives CASSLWLEQFF.

This clonotype was picked up many times. This chain joins TRBV20-1 and TRBJ1-2; maybe TRBD1 (6 bases). The CDR3 loop spans 14 amino acids. Germline CDR1 DFQATT, CDR2 SNEGSKA (reference sequence). V shed 5 bases and J shed 2 bases, with 15 bases lying between them. The CDR3 loop is CSAFSRDINYGYTF. CDR3 nucleotide sequence: TGCAGTGCTTTCTCCAGGGACATCAACTATGGCTACACCTTC.

This clonotype appeared many times. This rearrangement joins TRBV20-1 to TRBJ2-3; 8 bases map to TRBD2. CDR1 and CDR2 (germline): DFQATT, SNEGSKA (reference sequence). V shed 4 bases, J shed 0 bases, and the junction held 6 bases outside the gene matches. The CDR3 is 15 residues long. CDR3 amino acids: CSAISGSGSTDTQYF. Written as DNA, the CDR3 is TGCAGTGCTATAAGCGGGAGTGGTAGCACAGATACGCAGTATTTT.

The genes are TRBV5-4 and TRBJ1-3, with D possibly matching TRBD1 (6 bases). The CDR3 is 14 amino acids. From germline, CDR1 is SGHNT and CDR2 YYREEE (reference sequence). The germline V and J ends were trimmed by 0 bases and 5 bases, with 9 bases remaining between them. The CDR3 DNA sequence: TGTGCCAGCAGCTTGGACAGGGTGCGAAACACCATATATTTT. Its protein product is CASSLDRVRNTIYF. Full variable domain (remainder filled in from reference TRBV5-4 and TRBJ1-3): ETGVTQSPTHLIKTRGQQVTLRCSSQSGHNTVSWYQQALGQGPQFIFQYYREEENGRGNFPPRFSGLQFPNYSSELNVNALELDDSALYLCASSLDRVRNTIYFGEGSWLTVV.

This chain connects TRBV29-1 to TRBJ2-1; 11 positions match TRBD2. Germline trimming cut 6 bases from V and 8 bases from J; bases unmatched to any gene: 6. CDR3 size: 13 residues. CDR1 and CDR2 from the germline V gene are SQVTM and ANQGSEA. CDR3 residues: CSVLAGVFDEQFF. CDR3 DNA sequence: TGCAGCGTACTAGCGGGAGTATTCGATGAGCAGTTCTTC.

This clonotype was seen repeatedly, ten times or more. The J gene is TRBJ1-5, the V gene TRBV28, with 7 bases that match TRBD1. Germline V gives CDR1 MDHEN, CDR2 SYDVKM. Trimming removed 6 bases from V and 4 bases from J; junction bases left unmatched: 12. The CDR3 is made up of 16 amino acids. CDR3 protein: CASRNLLQGRNQPQHF. DNA for the CDR3: TGTGCCAGCAGAAACCTCCTACAGGGGAGGAATCAGCCCCAGCATTTT.

This clonotype was recorded at least ten times. The V call is TRBV10-3, the J call TRBJ2-4; D perhaps matches TRBD1 (6 bases). Trimming shortened V by 8 bases and J by 3 bases, and 14 bases separated the two germline ends. The CDR3 totals 14 residues. Per germline, CDR1 ENHRY and CDR2 SYGVKD. The CDR3 nucleotides are TGTGCCATCTCCCCAGGGGCGGACAAAAACATTCAGTACTTC. It encodes CAISPGADKNIQYF.

The gene calls are TRBV7-6 and TRBJ2-1, with TRBD2 matching over 8 bases. This CDR3 has 18 amino acids. The germline V gene has CDR1 SGHVS and CDR2 FNYEAQ. J gave up 0 bases and V 1 base, and 8 bases lay outside the gene matches. CDR3 sequence: CASSLVFPSGSSYNEQFF. The CDR3 bases are TGTGCCAGCAGCTTAGTTTTTCCAAGCGGGAGCTCCTACAATGAGCAGTTCTTC.

This clonotype was counted a single time. This may come from a read error, since a much larger clone is one base off. V and J are TRBV28 and TRBJ2-1; 8 bases line up with TRBD2. The CDR3 contains 15 residues. From germline, CDR1 is MDHEN and CDR2 SYDVKM. J was trimmed by 9 bases and V by 3 bases; bases with no gene match: 10. DNA for the CDR3: TGTGCCAGCAGTTTGGCGGGGACTAGAATGGTTGAGCAGTTCTTC. It translates to CASSLAGTRMVEQFF.

This clonotype was seen a few times. The rearrangement uses TRBV2 and TRBJ1-5, with D unclear. The V gene's germline CDR1 is SNHLY and CDR2 FYNNEI. The CDR3 has 13 amino acids. The V gene lost 7 bases and the J gene lost 2 bases, with 9 bases spanning the gap. The CDR3 DNA reads TGTGCCAGCACCACGAGGGGCAATCAGCCCCAGCATTTT. Its protein product is CASTTRGNQPQHF.

J is TRBJ2-6 and V is TRBV6-5; D not certain. The V and J ends lost 2 bases and 0 bases respectively, with 5 bases between them. Germline lookup yields CDR1 MNHEY and CDR2 SVGAGI. The CDR3 extends over 15 amino acids. CDR3 sequence: CASSYSRSGANVLTF. CDR3 bases: TGTGCCAGCAGTTACAGTCGCTCTGGGGCCAACGTCCTGACTTTC.

The chain employs TRBV2 and TRBJ1-6, with TRBD1 as a possible D gene (5 bases). CDR1 and CDR2 from the germline V gene are SNHLY and FYNNEI. Trimming shortened V by 8 bases and J by 10 bases, and 15 bases separated the two germline ends. The CDR3 runs 13 residues. Written as DNA, the CDR3 is TGTGCCAGCTTGACAGTTGCTGGCTCACCCCTCCACTTT. The encoded protein is CASLTVAGSPLHF. The full variable domain, completed using reference TRBV2 and TRBJ1-6, is EPEVTQTPSHQVTQMGQEVILRCVPISNHLYFYWYRQILGQKVEFLVSFYNNEISEKSEIFDDQFSVERPDGSNFTLKIRSTKLEDSAMYFCASLTVAGSPLHFGNGTRLTVT.

This clonotype has ten or more counts. The chain joins TRBV6-1 to TRBJ2-6; D not resolved. The CDR3 totals 15 residues. Germline values: CDR1 MNHNS, CDR2 SASEGT. Trimming took 6 bases from V and 0 from J, leaving 9 bases between them. The CDR3 region has the DNA TGTGCCAGCAGCTCGTGGGACTCTGGGGCCAACGTCCTGACTTTC. It codes for CASSSWDSGANVLTF.

This clonotype was seen many times. The chain couples TRBV2 to TRBJ2-1, with D tentatively TRBD2 (5 bases). The CDR3 is 11 amino acids. The V end was cut by 5 bases, the J end by 13 bases, with 12 bases between. Looked up from germline, CDR1 is SNHLY and CDR2 is FYNNEI. In nucleotides, the CDR3 is TGTGCCAGCAGTCCCGGACTCCCTCAGTTCTTC. It translates to CASSPGLPQFF.

This clonotype was seen more than once but under ten times. J is TRBJ1-5 and V is TRBV28; 9 bases align to TRBD1. The CDR3 loop spans 16 amino acids. Germline CDR1 is MDHEN and CDR2 is SYDVKM. V trimming: 4 bases; J trimming: 6 bases; junction bases outside the gene matches: 10. CDR3 sequence: CASSSRDREVSQPQHF. CDR3 bases: TGTGCCAGCAGTTCCCGGGACAGGGAGGTTAGTCAGCCCCAGCATTTT.

This clonotype was recorded many times. This chain uses TRBV6-5 with TRBJ2-3; the match to TRBD2 covers 7 bases. CDR1 is MNHEY and CDR2 is SVGAGI in the germline V gene. This CDR3 has 15 amino acids. Trimming at V came to 6 bases and at J to 1 base, leaving 7 bases not matched to a gene. This chain's CDR3 is CASRDSGSGTDTQYF. DNA for the CDR3: TGTGCCAGCAGAGATAGCGGGTCAGGCACAGATACGCAGTATTTT.

The chain uses TRBV14 and TRBJ1-4, with TRBD1 as a possible D gene (6 bases). Germline CDR1 SGHDN, CDR2 FVKESK. V was clipped by 2 bases and J by 5 bases, with 12 bases between them. The CDR3 is 15 amino acids. CDR3 sequence: CASSQLGQLNEKLFF. For the CDR3, the DNA is TGTGCCAGCAGCCAATTAGGACAGTTAAATGAAAAACTGTTTTTT. Together with reference TRBV14 and TRBJ1-4, the CDR3 gives the full variable domain: EAGVTQFPSHSVIEKGQTVTLRCDPISGHDNLYWYRRVMGKEIKFLLHFVKESKQDESGMPNNRFLAERTGGTYSTLKVQPAELEDSGVYFCASSQLGQLNEKLFFGSGTQLSVL.

This clonotype was observed many times. This sequence joins TRBV20-1 and TRBJ2-3; D possibly corresponds to TRBD2 (6 bases). Germline-derived CDR1 and CDR2 are DFQATT and SNEGSKA (reference sequence). V was cut by 5 bases and J by 0 bases, with 15 bases left in between. This CDR3 is 15 amino acids long. The CDR3 DNA is TGCAGTGCTCCGTCAGCGGGTGCTAGCACAGATACGCAGTATTTT. Its protein is CSAPSAGASTDTQYF.

There are many counts of this clonotype. The chain combines TRBV3-1 with TRBJ1-2; D not resolved. V shed 1 base and J shed 4 bases, with 10 bases lying between them. The germline V gene has CDR1 LGHDT and CDR2 YNNKEL (reference sequence). The CDR3 is made up of 14 amino acids. The CDR3 spells CASSQGFGGYGYTF. The CDR3 DNA reads TGTGCCAGCAGCCAAGGGTTCGGAGGCTATGGCTACACCTTC.

This clonotype was seen a handful of times. The chain uses TRBV28 and TRBJ1-1; TRBD1 matches at 7 bases. V lost 5 bases and J lost 11; bases outside the gene matches: 14. The CDR3 length is 14 residues. Germline V lookup: CDR1 MDHEN, CDR2 SYDVKM. The CDR3 loop is CASSLTGTEGRAFF. The CDR3 nucleotides are TGTGCCAGCAGTCTCACCGGGACAGAGGGGAGGGCTTTCTTT.

This clonotype was observed at least ten times. The rearrangement links TRBV28 to TRBJ1-5; 9 bases are a match to TRBD1. Germline CDR1 reads MDHEN; CDR2 reads SYDVKM. V dropped 3 bases and J dropped 6; count of bases not matched to a gene: 6. The CDR3 totals 15 residues. The CDR3 loop reads CASSLRGDRAQPQHF. DNA for the CDR3: TGTGCCAGCAGTTTGAGAGGGGACAGGGCTCAGCCCCAGCATTTT. Using reference TRBV28 and TRBJ1-5 for the parts outside the CDR3, the full variable domain is DVKVTQSSRYLVKRTGEKVFLECVQDMDHENMFWYRQDPGLGLRLIYFSYDVKMKEKGDIPEGYSVSREKKERFSLILESASTNQTSMYLCASSLRGDRAQPQHFGDGTRLSIL.